The rows below give T cell receptor beta chains drawn from one sample of a study of blood T cell repertoires in COVID-19. Assay: immunoSEQ multiplex PCR; the TCRdb copy retains only in-frame clones and omits some. The data hold 76,000 or so clones, with roughly 87% observed a single time. The specimen sequenced was peripheral blood. These receptors were taken from a man aged 45-65 years with acute or convalescent COVID-19. CDR3s leave out the opening cysteine and the closing phenylalanine or tryptophan.

TRBV19,TRBJ2-7,ASSPTGTGVYEQY
TRBV28,TRBJ1-1,ASPGQGASGTEAF
TRBV6-2/TRBV6-3,TRBJ2-5,ASSRGGWVTQY
TRBV3-1/TRBV3-2,TRBJ1-5,ASSQDSPWASNQPQH
TRBV7-8,TRBJ2-3,ASSLDQGATDTQY
TRBV6-6,TRBJ2-7,ASTDGAPEQY
TRBV24-1,TRBJ1-1,ATLRGGFTEAF
TRBV9,TRBJ1-2,ASSDAANYGYT
TRBV7-2,TRBJ2-1,ASSPGQAGGEQF
TRBV6-2/TRBV6-3,TRBJ1-4,ASSPTGRGNEKLF
TRBV4-3,TRBJ1-2,ASSQVGKGYGYT
TRBV28,TRBJ1-5,ASSPDRGIQPQH
TRBV2,TRBJ2-2,ASSDRGVAGELF
TRBV9,TRBJ1-5,ASSEEGRPQPQH
TRBV5-6,TRBJ1-5,ASSHSTGGLSKPQH
TRBV5-5,TRBJ1-5,ASSLESGGGTPQH
TRBV5-5,TRBJ1-3,ASSFASGNTIY
TRBV29-1,TRBJ2-7,SAQQGTLYEQY
TRBV30,TRBJ1-3,AWSPGTGKTGGNTIY
TRBV7-2,TRBJ1-3,ASSRDRGSGNTIY
TRBV21-1,TRBJ2-7,ASLGVWGVVYEQY
TRBV7-9,TRBJ2-4,ASSSSLTKNIQY
TRBV2,TRBJ1-1,ASMTDRGHTEAF
TRBV5-1,TRBJ1-2,ASSLGQGALSYGYT
TRBV4-1,TRBJ2-7,ASSSMPNYEQY
TRBV27,TRBJ1-3,ASKSGSNTGNTIY
TRBV5-1,TRBJ1-4,ASSLGPQGANEKLF
TRBV21-1,TRBJ2-7,ASSNTLCGRAYEQY
TRBV21-1,TRBJ2-7,ASSKVVEDRPQWTYEQY
TRBV29-1,TRBJ1-1,SVEEGSYTEAF
TRBV19,TRBJ1-5,ASSYSNQPQH
TRBV19,TRBJ1-2,ASSDRTYGYT
TRBV25-1,TRBJ2-1,ASSEPAGAYNEQF
TRBV4-1,TRBJ2-1,ASSQRGAGGMNEQF
TRBV6-5,TRBJ1-2,ASRATEFYGYT
TRBV19,TRBJ1-2,ASSIGTGSGGYT
TRBV19,TRBJ1-2,ASIPTGDLYGYT
TRBV6-5,TRBJ2-7,ASSTPGDEQY
TRBV11-2,TRBJ2-5,ASSLGGTETQY
TRBV19,TRBJ2-3,ASSIMAASGDTQY
TRBV5-1,TRBJ2-5,ASTGRGGQETQY
TRBV4-3,TRBJ1-1,ASSPSDRGAEAF
TRBV27,TRBJ1-1,ASSTLGGSAEAF
TRBV4-2,TRBJ2-2,ASSQDSKGLTNTGELF
TRBV19,TRBJ1-6,ASSNLQYGPLH
TRBV6-5,TRBJ1-6,ASSYSGRGLGSPLH
TRBV7-9,TRBJ1-1,ASSLGGRATEAF
TRBV28,TRBJ1-2,ASSGENVQGAKPYGYT
TRBV5-6,TRBJ2-5,ASSRGLAGEMGETQY
TRBV5-5,TRBJ1-2,ASSGLGGDYGYT
TRBV7-8,TRBJ2-4,ASSQAPNRGLLAKNIQY
TRBV9,TRBJ1-4,ASSRPETGGEKLF
TRBV7-2,TRBJ2-5,ASSRRGQGETQY